These 21 T cell receptor beta chains originate from one sample sequenced in a study of blood T cell repertoires in COVID-19 (dated by TCRdb to the early 2020s). Libraries were built with the immunoSEQ multiplex PCR assay. Entries here come from immuneACCESS through TCRdb and include only in-frame sequences with V and J called. Some clones fail to appear in such tables; in the studies checked, an unresolved V gene covers under half of the shortfall, and the cause of the remainder is unknown. Within this sample are 200,000 to 300,000 clones, with 84% of them counted one time only. The biggest ten clones account for around 2% of the sample. Sequencing input: peripheral blood. These receptors originate from a middle-aged man who had recovered from COVID-19.

The chain uses TRBV27 and TRBJ1-2, with D unclear. The CDR3 is 15 amino acids. The V end was cut by 6 bases, the J end by 0 bases, with 14 bases between. From germline, CDR1 is MNHEY and CDR2 SMNVEV (reference sequence). CDR3 residues: CASSQARSANYGYTF. The CDR3 DNA reads TGTGCCAGCAGCCAAGCCCGCAGCGCTAACTATGGCTACACCTTC.

This clone was detected only a few times. The chain has TRBV10-3 and TRBJ1-5; 9 bases align to TRBD1. Germline V CDR1 and CDR2: ENHRY, SYGVKD. This CDR3 region has 15 residues. J gave up 3 bases and V 8 bases, and 8 bases lay outside the gene matches. The CDR3 coding sequence is TGTGCCATCGGGGCGGGACAGGGTTACAATCAGCCCCAGCATTTT. Its protein product is CAIGAGQGYNQPQHF.

The J gene is TRBJ1-1, the V gene TRBV15, with 7 bases aligning to TRBD1. The germline gives CDR1 LNHNV, CDR2 YYDKDF (reference sequence). This CDR3 is built from 14 residues. J gave up 5 bases and V 3 bases, and 6 bases lay outside the gene matches. In DNA form, the CDR3 reads TGTGCCACCAGCAGGCAGACAGGGCTGACTGAAGCTTTCTTT. Translating gives CATSRQTGLTEAFF.

The gene calls are TRBV2 and TRBJ1-5; 7 nucleotides agree with TRBD1. V lost 6 bases and J lost 6; bases outside the gene matches: 5. Germline lookup yields CDR1 SNHLY and CDR2 FYNNEI. The CDR3 runs 13 residues. In DNA, the CDR3 is TGTGCCAGCAGCCGGGACAGTGTTCAGCCCCAGCATTTT. Its protein is CASSRDSVQPQHF.

CDR3: CASSQVSGIGYEQYF. The CDR3 DNA is TGCGCCAGCAGCCAAGTAAGCGGGATAGGCTACGAGCAGTACTTC. The chain has TRBV4-1 and TRBJ2-7; 7 bases agree with TRBD2. The CDR3 is 15 residues long. The V gene's germline CDR1 is MGHRA and CDR2 YSYEKL. The ends lost 1 base at V and 3 bases at J; junction bases unmatched: 6.

The chain recombines TRBV30 with TRBJ1-3; tentatively, D is TRBD1 (6 bases). The V gene's germline CDR1 is GTSNPN and CDR2 SVGIG (reference sequence). The V end lost 7 bases, the J end lost 0 bases, and 13 bases lay between the germline ends. This CDR3 spans 14 amino acids. CDR3 nucleotide sequence: TGTGCCTTGGACAGCGCCTTCTCTGGAAACACCATATATTTT. This sequence encodes CALDSAFSGNTIYF.

This clone was observed a handful of times. This chain joins TRBV7-6 and TRBJ2-2; TRBD1 is a possible D gene (6 bases). The CDR3 spans 15 residues. Per the germline V gene, CDR1 is SGHVS and CDR2 is FNYEAQ. Trimming pared 5 bases from V and 5 bases from J, leaving 15 bases between. The chain's CDR3 is CASSPTTGQTGELFF. DNA of the CDR3: TGTGCCAGCAGCCCGACTACTGGACAGACCGGGGAGCTGTTTTTT.

The rearrangement links TRBV6-5 to TRBJ1-2; D may be TRBD1 (5 bases). Germline assignment: CDR1 MNHEY and CDR2 SVGAGI. This CDR3 is built from 15 residues. The V end was cut by 5 bases, the J end by 4 bases, with 17 bases between. The CDR3 loop is CASSPTAPTFYGYTF. For the CDR3, the DNA is TGTGCCAGCAGTCCGACAGCGCCGACCTTCTATGGCTACACCTTC.

The chain employs TRBV18 and TRBJ1-2; 8 bases align to TRBD1. Trimming removed 5 bases from V and 4 bases from J; junction bases left unmatched: 27. Germline V gene lookup returns CDR1 KGHSH and CDR2 LQKENI. The CDR3 runs 21 residues. CDR3 protein: CASSILTLDRDRRFWGYGYTF. The CDR3 coding sequence is TGTGCCAGCTCAATCCTCACCCTCGACCGGGACAGGAGGTTTTGGGGCTATGGCTACACCTTC.

The chain couples TRBV5-1 to TRBJ1-2; D unclear. The CDR3 length is 12 residues. Deletions cut 1 base from V and 5 bases from J, with 6 bases between. Looked up from germline, CDR1 is SGHRS and CDR2 is YFSETQ. CDR3 sequence: CASSLPGYGYTF. The CDR3 nucleotides read TGCGCCAGCAGCTTGCCGGGATATGGCTACACCTTC.

CDR3 nucleotides: TGTGCCAGCAGCTTAGAGAGATCAGAGACCCAGTACTTC. This translates into CASSLERSETQYF. The V and J genes are TRBV7-2 and TRBJ2-5; D remains ambiguous. The ends were cut back, 1 base at V and 4 bases at J, with 7 bases in the middle. The CDR3 contains 13 residues. The germline gives CDR1 SGHTA, CDR2 FQGNSA.

Note on this clone: At the DNA level, this CDR3 is encoded by other sequences in the same sample as well. This chain links TRBV9 with TRBJ1-2, with D possibly being TRBD1 (5 bases). CDR1 is SGDLS, CDR2 YYNGEE, per germline. The CDR3 consists of 14 residues. V lost 0 bases to trimming and J lost 5 bases, with 11 bases between them. The CDR3 DNA follows: TGTGCCAGCAGCGTAGAGGGGCAGCCGTATGGCTACACCTTC. This sequence encodes CASSVEGQPYGYTF.

This clone was detected only once. The rearrangement joins TRBV15 to TRBJ2-1; 12 bases map to TRBD2. The CDR3 loop spans 18 amino acids. The junction had 9 bases not matched to a gene; V was cut back by 5 bases and J by 1 base. Germline loops: CDR1 LNHNV, CDR2 YYDKDF (reference sequence). As DNA, the CDR3 is TGTGCCACCAGCCTGACTAGCGGGAGTCGACTATCCTACAATGAGCAGTTCTTC. Translating gives CATSLTSGSRLSYNEQFF. Full variable domain (remainder filled in from reference TRBV15 and TRBJ2-1): DAMVIQNPRYQVTQFGKPVTLSCSQTLNHNVMYWYQQKSSQAPKLLFHYYDKDFNNEADTPDNFQSRRPNTSFCFLDIRSPGLGDTAMYLCATSLTSGSRLSYNEQFFGPGTRLTVL.

CDR3 region: CASSNGWTSGSQETQYF. Written as DNA, the CDR3 is TGTGCCAGCAGCAATGGATGGACTAGCGGGAGTCAAGAGACCCAGTACTTC. This chain connects TRBV5-6 to TRBJ2-5; 13 positions agree with TRBD2. Germline values: CDR1 SGHDT, CDR2 YYEEEE. J gave up 2 bases and V 4 bases, and 8 bases lay outside the gene matches. This CDR3 region has 17 residues.

V usage is TRBV7-2 and J usage is TRBJ2-7, with 7 bases identical to TRBD2. J gave up 7 bases and V 3 bases, and 12 bases lay outside the gene matches. Germline CDR1 and CDR2: SGHTA and FQGNSA. This CDR3 is 15 amino acids long. The CDR3 here is CASSFSTAEAGEQYF. CDR3 in DNA: TGTGCCAGCAGCTTTTCGACGGCCGAAGCGGGAGAGCAGTACTTC.

Concerning this clone itself: Other DNA sequences in this specimen translate into the identical CDR3. J is TRBJ1-4 and V is TRBV5-1; the match to TRBD1 covers 8 bases. Trimming at V came to 0 bases and at J to 5 bases, leaving 0 bases not matched to a gene. Per the germline V gene, CDR1 is SGHRS and CDR2 is YFSETQ. CDR3 size: 14 residues. The CDR3 is CASSLGQGNEKLFF. CDR3 in DNA: TGCGCCAGCAGCTTGGGACAGGGGAATGAAAAACTGTTTTTT.

This chain links TRBV27 with TRBJ1-2; D remains unclear. The CDR3 extends over 13 amino acids. Trimming shortened V by 5 bases and J by 2 bases, and 9 bases separated the two germline ends. Per the germline V gene, CDR1 is MNHEY and CDR2 is SMNVEV (reference sequence). CDR3 sequence: CASSERGNYGYTF. The CDR3 nucleotides are TGTGCCAGCAGTGAACGCGGAAACTATGGCTACACCTTC.

This clone was found a few times. This chain uses TRBV6-6 with TRBJ1-1; 8 nucleotides agree with TRBD1. J lost 5 bases, V lost 4 bases, and 3 bases had no gene match. The CDR3 is 13 residues long. The germline V gene has CDR1 MNHNY and CDR2 SVGAGI (reference sequence). The CDR3 coding sequence is TGTGCCAGCAGTTCTGACAGGGGTACTGAAGCTTTCTTT. Translated, it gives CASSSDRGTEAFF.

This chain connects TRBV7-9 to TRBJ2-2; TRBD2 matches 8 bases. The CDR3 sequence is 18 residues long. Per germline, CDR1 SEHNR and CDR2 FQNEAQ (reference sequence). Losses at the gene ends were 3 bases for V and 5 bases for J; bases not matched to a gene: 14. The CDR3 spells CASSLRLARRLITGELFF. The CDR3 DNA reads TGTGCCAGCAGCTTGCGACTAGCGAGACGATTAATTACCGGGGAGCTGTTTTTT.

The chain has TRBV15 and TRBJ1-2; 7 bases match TRBD1. From germline, CDR1 is LNHNV and CDR2 YYDKDF (reference sequence). CDR3 length: 17 amino acids. Trimming cost V 1 base and J 7 bases; bases outside gene matches: 15. CDR3 sequence: CATSRALQGTGQSGYTF. CDR3 nucleotides: TGTGCCACCAGCAGAGCTTTACAGGGGACGGGGCAAAGTGGCTACACCTTC.

The J gene is TRBJ1-5, the V gene TRBV27; D is unclear. The ends were cut back, 6 bases at V and 6 bases at J, with 15 bases in the middle. The CDR3 loop spans 14 amino acids. Germline loops: CDR1 MNHEY, CDR2 SMNVEV (reference sequence). Here the CDR3 reads CASSSVGMGQPQHF. As DNA, the CDR3 is TGTGCCAGCAGCAGCGTCGGGATGGGTCAGCCCCAGCATTTT.